The rows below give T cell receptor beta chains drawn from one sample of a study of blood T cell repertoires in COVID-19. TCRdb keeps only in-frame clones here, not all; method: immunoSEQ multiplex PCR. The sample includes around 150,000 clones, around 92% of them seen just once. Sequencing was performed on peripheral blood. The receptor source for this set is a man aged 25-45 years with COVID-19, enrolled during active disease. Each CDR3 is given with its conserved first and last residue. D genes are given only for firm matches. Clone size is given for some rows only: seen once, a few or many times, or a class if the clone is expanded.

-	TRBV6-5	once	TRBJ1-1	CASSYRGSSYTEAFF	TGTGCCAGCAGTTACCGAGGATCCAGTTACACTGAAGCTTTCTTT
TRBD1	TRBV7-2	-	TRBJ2-7	CASSPGGRPNYEQYF	TGTGCCAGCAGCCCAGGGGGCAGGCCGAACTACGAGCAGTACTTC
TRBD1	TRBV5-1	-	TRBJ1-6	CASSRDRGNSPLHF	TGCGCCAGCAGCCGCGACAGGGGGAATTCACCCCTCCACTTT
-	TRBV27	-	TRBJ1-2	CASSPLISSYTF	TGTGCCAGCAGTCCCCTGATCAGTAGCTACACCTTC
TRBD1	TRBV7-2	-	TRBJ2-3	CASSPGVGGPSTDTQYF	TGTGCCAGCAGCCCCGGGGTAGGGGGCCCTAGCACAGATACGCAGTATTTT
TRBD1	TRBV19	-	TRBJ1-3	CASARQGAGNTIYF	TGTGCCAGTGCTCGACAGGGGGCTGGAAACACCATATATTTT
-	TRBV18	few	TRBJ1-4	CASSPKEANHNEKLFF	TGTGCCAGCTCACCAAAGGAGGCCAACCATAATGAAAAACTGTTTTTT
-	TRBV10-3	-	TRBJ1-1	CAISESNEAFF	TGTGCCATCAGTGAGTCTAATGAAGCTTTCTTT
-	TRBV7-2	-	TRBJ1-2	CASSSSLYYGYTF	TGTGCCAGCAGCTCGAGCCTATACTATGGCTACACCTTC
-	TRBV13	-	TRBJ1-2	CASSFGAIGNGYTF	TGTGCCAGCAGCTTTGGAGCCATAGGAAATGGCTACACCTTC
-	TRBV12-3/TRBV12-4	-	TRBJ2-7	CASRVDTSYEQYF	TGTGCCAGCAGGGTTGACACCTCCTACGAGCAGTACTTC
-	TRBV19	-	TRBJ2-2	CASTRDTGELFF	TGTGCCAGTACGAGGGACACCGGGGAGCTGTTTTTT
TRBD1	TRBV9	-	TRBJ2-7	CASSLNPGTGNEQYF	TGTGCCAGCAGCCTCAACCCCGGGACAGGGAACGAGCAGTACTTC
-	TRBV7-2	-	TRBJ1-2	CASSYTGTMGGYTF	TGTGCCAGCAGCTACACCGGGACAATGGGTGGCTACACCTTC
-	TRBV12-3/TRBV12-4	-	TRBJ1-1	CASSYGGEAFF	TGTGCCAGCAGTTACGGGGGTGAAGCTTTCTTT
-	TRBV28	-	TRBJ2-7	CASRASYEQYF	TGTGCCAGCAGGGCCTCCTACGAGCAGTACTTC
-	TRBV29-1	-	TRBJ2-3	CSVEEGATDTQYF	TGCAGCGTTGAGGAGGGGGCCACAGATACGCAGTATTTT
-	TRBV19	-	TRBJ2-1	CASSIRTLGVGGSYNEQFF	TGTGCCAGTAGTATTCGTACCCTCGGGGTAGGGGGTTCCTACAATGAGCAGTTCTTC
TRBD1	TRBV19	-	TRBJ1-1	CASSIVRGPRTEAFF	TGTGCCAGTAGTATAGTGAGGGGGCCTCGGACTGAAGCTTTCTTT
TRBD1	TRBV29-1	-	TRBJ2-1	CSAPGQAHNEQFF	TGCAGCGCCCCTGGACAGGCCCACAATGAGCAGTTCTTC
TRBD1	TRBV29-1	-	TRBJ2-7	CSVEDGTGTLYEQYF	TGCAGCGTTGAAGATGGGACAGGGACCCTCTACGAGCAGTACTTC
-	TRBV28	-	TRBJ1-5	CASSPEGHNQPQHF	TGTGCCAGCAGTCCGGAGGGGCACAATCAGCCCCAGCATTTT